Each of the 27 T cell receptor beta chains below was sequenced from the same sample in a study of T cell repertoires in cytomegalovirus infection. MiXCR was run by TCRdb on the reads, yielding one entry per CDR3 protein. This table holds 200,000 to 250,000 distinct CDR3 sequences, about 39% found once. No cognate antigen is known for these TCRs. The specimen was CD8+ T cells from cultured PBMCs, collected from culture after CMV antigen stimulation. These receptors came from a human donor in good health (CMV status not recorded). Some clones in this sample may be carry-over from other donors' samples.

V and J are TRBV6-6 and TRBJ2-1; TRBD2 agrees at 12 bases. The CDR3 covers 13 residues. The germline V gene has CDR1 MNHNY and CDR2 SVGAGI (reference sequence). Trimming at V came to 10 bases and at J to 9 bases, leaving 7 bases not matched to a gene. CDR3 sequence: CATREGLAGEQFF. In DNA, the CDR3 is TGTGCCACCAGGGAGGGACTAGCGGGTGAGCAGTTCTTC.

This clonotype was counted a few times. Here the CDR3 reads CASSLLGTDTGELFF. The DNA for the CDR3 is TGTGCCAGCAGCTTACTTGGGACAGATACCGGGGAGCTGTTTTTT. This sequence joins TRBV7-9 and TRBJ2-2; 7 bases match TRBD1. V gave up 2 bases and J gave up 5 bases; unmatched junction bases: 5. Germline V gene sequence: CDR1 SEHNR, CDR2 FQNEAQ (reference sequence). The CDR3 contains 15 residues.

This clonotype is a singleton in its sample. The gene calls are TRBV6-1 and TRBJ2-3; a possible D gene is TRBD2 (5 bases). The germline V gene encodes CDR1 MNHNS and CDR2 SASEGT. Trimming removed 8 bases at V and 2 bases at J, with 17 bases between. CDR3 length: 15 amino acids. In DNA, the CDR3 is TGTGCCAGCGGGCCCCCGAGGGTCATCACAGATACGCAGTATTTT. Residues: CASGPPRVITDTQYF.

The sample holds many counts of this clonotype. Here the CDR3 reads CASSPFGAGVEQYF. CDR3 bases: TGTGCCAGCAGTCCCTTTGGGGCAGGGGTTGAGCAGTACTTC. V and J are TRBV12-3 or TRBV12-4 and TRBJ2-7; maybe TRBD1 (6 bases). Trimming stripped 5 bases from V and 7 bases from J, with 18 bases between. This CDR3 comprises 14 residues.

The V and J genes are TRBV7-9 and TRBJ1-2, with TRBD1 as a possible D gene (5 bases). The V gene lost 1 base and the J gene lost 7 bases, with 13 bases spanning the gap. The CDR3 length is 14 residues. The germline V gene has CDR1 SEHNR and CDR2 FQNEAQ (reference sequence). The CDR3 DNA follows: TGTGCCAGCAGCTTAGATCGGGGGGAAGCTGGCTACACCTTC. This codes for CASSLDRGEAGYTF. Drawing the rest from reference TRBV7-9 and TRBJ1-2, the complete variable domain is DTGVSQNPRHKITKRGQNVTFRCDPISEHNRLYWYRQTLGQGPEFLTYFQNEAQLEKSRLLSDRFSAERPKGSFSTLEIQRTEQGDSAMYLCASSLDRGEAGYTFGSGTRLTVV.

The chain has TRBV7-9 and TRBJ1-1; 7 positions agree with TRBD1. V was clipped by 4 bases and J by 6 bases; unmatched bases: 14. This CDR3 spans 16 amino acids. Per the germline V gene, CDR1 is SEHNR and CDR2 is FQNEAQ (reference sequence). The CDR3 reads CASSSRRDRGDSEAFF. CDR3 coding DNA: TGTGCCAGCAGCTCCAGACGGGACAGAGGGGACTCTGAAGCTTTCTTT.

The sample holds a few counts of this clonotype. The chain carries TRBV6-5 and TRBJ2-1; D unresolved. The CDR3 consists of 13 residues. Germline V CDR1 and CDR2: MNHEY, SVGAGI. The V and J ends lost 8 bases and 2 bases respectively, with 10 bases between them. Here the CDR3 reads CASRSATYNEQFF. As DNA, the CDR3 is TGTGCCAGCCGATCAGCGACCTACAATGAGCAGTTCTTC.

This clonotype appeared once. The chain links TRBV2 to TRBJ1-1, with no clear D. The CDR3 is 13 residues long. The ends were cut back, 2 bases at V and 9 bases at J, with 13 bases in the middle. Germline V gene lookup returns CDR1 SNHLY and CDR2 FYNNEI. The CDR3 DNA is TGTGCCAGCAGTGAACAGAAAAGGAGTCAAGCTTTCTTT. This gives the protein CASSEQKRSQAFF.

The table lists this clonotype with many counts. The gene calls are TRBV7-2 and TRBJ2-7; 9 bases map to TRBD1. The J segment lost 7 bases and the V segment lost 5 bases, leaving 12 bases of the junction unmatched. The CDR3 consists of 15 residues. Germline V CDR1 and CDR2: SGHTA, FQGNSA. The CDR3 loop reads CASSPLGTGFGEQYF. DNA of the CDR3: TGTGCCAGCAGCCCACTAGGGACAGGGTTCGGAGAGCAGTACTTC.

This chain connects TRBV7-6 to TRBJ2-2; tentatively, D is TRBD1 (6 bases). The V end lost 1 base, the J end lost 3 bases, and 12 bases lay between the germline ends. The CDR3 loop spans 16 amino acids. CDR1 is SGHVS, CDR2 FNYEAQ, per germline. CDR3 amino acids: CASSLGAGVDTGELFF. CDR3 DNA sequence: TGTGCCAGCAGCTTAGGGGCAGGGGTTGACACCGGGGAGCTGTTTTTT. The entire variable domain, with the rest obtained from reference TRBV7-6 and TRBJ2-2, is as follows: GAGVSQSPRYKVTKRGQDVALRCDPISGHVSLYWYRQALGQGPEFLTYFNYEAQQDKSGLPNDRFSAERPEGSISTLTIQRTEQRDSAMYRCASSLGAGVDTGELFFGEGSRLTVL.

Note on this clonotype: The junction differs from germline at one of its ends, possibly a read error. The chain links TRBV5-1 to TRBJ2-5; the match to TRBD1 covers 7 bases. The germline V gene has CDR1 SGHRS and CDR2 YFSETQ. The CDR3 is 16 amino acids. DNA of the CDR3: TGCGCCAGCAGCTTGTCGGCTGACAGGGCCCAAGAGACCAAGTACTTC. Translating it yields CASSLSADRAQETKYF.

CDR3 region: CSVGGGPGNEQFF. CDR3 DNA: TGCAGCGTTGGTGGCGGACCGGGCAATGAGCAGTTCTTC. The chain couples TRBV29-1 to TRBJ2-1; D uncertain. V was shortened by 4 bases and J by 6 bases, with 13 bases between the two germline ends. Germline values: CDR1 SQVTM, CDR2 ANQGSEA. The CDR3 has 13 residues.

This clonotype was seen only once. V is TRBV13 and J is TRBJ2-2; D possibly corresponds to TRBD1 (5 bases). The CDR3 consists of 16 residues. Germline V gene data show CDR1 as PRHDT and CDR2 as FYEKMQ (reference sequence). Trimming removed 0 bases from V and 5 bases from J, with 13 bases in between. This CDR3 reads CASSLGTGAWTGELFF. The CDR3 DNA reads as TGTGCCAGCAGCTTAGGAACTGGGGCTTGGACCGGGGAGCTGTTTTTT.

The chain employs TRBV3-1 and TRBJ1-5; D perhaps matches TRBD1 (5 bases). V was trimmed by 1 base and J by 5 bases, leaving 9 bases between them. CDR3 length: 14 amino acids. The germline V gene has CDR1 LGHDT and CDR2 YNNKEL (reference sequence). CDR3: CASSQVGVYQPQHF. The CDR3 DNA is TGTGCCAGCAGCCAAGTAGGGGTGTATCAGCCCCAGCATTTT.

In its sample, this clonotype was seen a few times. The chain carries TRBV14 and TRBJ2-7; TRBD1 might be the D (6 bases). Trimming cost V 4 bases and J 2 bases, with 18 bases left between them. This CDR3 is built from 16 residues. Per the germline V gene, CDR1 is SGHDN and CDR2 is FVKESK. The CDR3 DNA reads TGTGCCAGCAGCCGTCCCTGGGGGCCACCCCCCTACGAGCAGTACTTC. Encoded protein: CASSRPWGPPPYEQYF.

The chain uses TRBV2 and TRBJ1-3, with D possibly TRBD1 on 5 matching bases. This CDR3 comprises 16 residues. V was clipped by 3 bases and J by 0 bases, with 12 bases between them. Germline V gene lookup returns CDR1 SNHLY and CDR2 FYNNEI. CDR3 region: CASSEGRQSSGNTIYF. In DNA form, the CDR3 reads TGTGCCAGCAGTGAGGGGCGGCAGAGCTCTGGAAACACCATATATTTT.

The chain joins TRBV4-1 to TRBJ2-4, with D possibly TRBD1 on 6 matching bases. Germline V lookup: CDR1 MGHRA, CDR2 YSYEKL. With 0 bases removed from V and 3 bases from J, the gap between germline ends came to 9 bases. The CDR3 loop spans 15 amino acids. The CDR3 nucleotides read TGCGCCAGCAGCCAAGATCCCAGGGGCAAAAACATTCAGTACTTC. Amino acids: CASSQDPRGKNIQYF.

This clonotype was seen many times. The chain uses TRBV7-2 and TRBJ2-3; weak D call: TRBD2 (5 bases). Germline CDR1 reads SGHTA; CDR2 reads FQGNSA. CDR3 length: 14 residues. V lost 5 bases and J 5 bases, leaving 14 bases between the germline ends. CDR3 DNA: TGTGCCAGCAGCGCCGGGGTCTCGGTAGATACGCAGTATTTT. Translated, it gives CASSAGVSVDTQYF.

The rearrangement links TRBV2 to TRBJ2-2; TRBD1 is a possible D gene (6 bases). V shed 6 bases and J shed 1 base, with 27 bases lying between them. CDR3 size: 20 residues. Germline assignment: CDR1 SNHLY and CDR2 FYNNEI. The CDR3 DNA is TGTGCCAGCAGAGCCATAAGCCGGACAGAGGTCCCGGTGAACACCGGGGAGCTGTTTTTT. It yields the protein CASRAISRTEVPVNTGELFF.

The rearrangement links TRBV7-3 to TRBJ1-3; TRBD1 matches 8 bases. The J segment lost 3 bases and the V segment lost 1 base, leaving 5 bases of the junction unmatched. The germline CDR1 and CDR2 sequences are SGHTA and FQGTGA. The CDR3 covers 16 residues. CDR3 sequence reads: CASSLSPGGLGNTIYF. CDR3 bases: TGTGCCAGCAGCTTAAGCCCAGGGGGCCTTGGAAACACCATATATTTT. The full variable domain, completed using reference TRBV7-3 and TRBJ1-3, is GAGVSQTPSNKVTEKGKYVELRCDPISGHTALYWYRQSLGQGPEFLIYFQGTGAADDSGLPNDRFFAVRPEGSVSTLKIQRTERGDSAVYLCASSLSPGGLGNTIYFGEGSWLTVV.

This clonotype was counted at least ten times. The chain uses TRBV2 and TRBJ2-1, with 11 bases that match TRBD2. Losses at the gene ends were 9 bases for V and 8 bases for J; bases not matched to a gene: 12. This CDR3 comprises 15 residues. CDR1 and CDR2 from the germline V gene are SNHLY and FYNNEI. The CDR3 spells CASIIAGGPGYEQFF. Here the CDR3 DNA reads TGTGCCAGTATAATAGCGGGGGGGCCTGGGTATGAGCAGTTCTTC.

The rearrangement joins TRBV7-3 to TRBJ2-1, with 10 bases that match TRBD2. V was clipped by 4 bases and J by 4 bases; unmatched bases: 1. CDR3 length equals 14 residues. Per germline, CDR1 SGHTA and CDR2 FQGTGA. The CDR3 region is CASSSLAGYNEQFF. Written as DNA, the CDR3 is TGTGCCAGCAGCTCACTAGCGGGGTACAATGAGCAGTTCTTC. The variable domain in full, completed from reference TRBV7-3 and TRBJ2-1, reads GAGVSQTPSNKVTEKGKYVELRCDPISGHTALYWYRQSLGQGPEFLIYFQGTGAADDSGLPNDRFFAVRPEGSVSTLKIQRTERGDSAVYLCASSSLAGYNEQFFGPGTRLTVL.

This chain joins TRBV6-2 or TRBV6-3 and TRBJ2-7; 12 nucleotides align to TRBD2. V lost 5 bases, J lost 4 bases, and 3 bases stayed unmatched. In germline, CDR1 is MNHEY, CDR2 SVGEGT. The CDR3 is 14 amino acids. CDR3: CASSDGLAGYEQYF. DNA of the CDR3: TGTGCCAGCAGTGATGGACTAGCGGGGTACGAGCAGTACTTC.

The chain couples TRBV7-8 to TRBJ2-1; D ambiguous. The CDR3 sequence is 15 residues long. CDR1 and CDR2 (germline): SGHVS, FQNEAQ. Trimming cost V 0 bases and J 9 bases, with 15 bases left between them. The CDR3 sequence: CASSLATFEATEQFF. The CDR3 DNA reads TGTGCCAGCAGCTTAGCCACTTTTGAAGCCACTGAGCAGTTCTTC.

The chain employs TRBV2 and TRBJ2-2, with D tentatively TRBD1 (6 bases). Between the trimmed V and J ends, which lost 8 bases and 5 bases, there was a span of 12 bases. The CDR3 covers 13 residues. The V gene's germline CDR1 is SNHLY and CDR2 FYNNEI. The CDR3 DNA reads TGTGCCAGCCCAGCAGACAGGACCGGGGAGCTGTTTTTT. Amino acid sequence: CASPADRTGELFF.

There are a few counts of this clonotype. This chain connects TRBV19 to TRBJ2-3, with D perhaps TRBD1 or TRBD2 (5 bases each). CDR1 is LNHDA, CDR2 SQIVND, per germline (reference sequence). The CDR3 runs to 14 residues. V lost 3 bases and J 3 bases, leaving 10 bases between the germline ends. CDR3 coding DNA: TGTGCCAGTAGTATGGGTTGGGGGACAGATACGCAGTATTTT. This encodes CASSMGWGTDTQYF.

This clonotype has just a few counts. The J gene is TRBJ1-4, the V gene TRBV15; D is uncertain. V lost 0 bases to trimming and J lost 3 bases, with 11 bases between them. The CDR3 sequence is 16 residues long. The germline gives CDR1 LNHNV, CDR2 YYDKDF (reference sequence). CDR3 coding DNA: TGTGCCACCAGCAGAGATCCTGGCCAGCCTAATGAAAAACTGTTTTTT. This sequence encodes CATSRDPGQPNEKLFF.